A selection of T cell receptor beta chains follows, all from one sample in a study of CD8+ T cells in alopecia areata. TCRdb's table, derived via immunoSEQ multiplex PCR, lists solely in-frame clones and lacks some. The sample gives around 300,000 clones, 50% to 75% of which show up once; about 0.88% is in the top ten. The sequenced sample was CD4+ T cells sorted from blood, obtained at week 52, from a patient treated with tofacitinib. The receptor set was obtained from a human donor with alopecia areata. CDR3s include the opening cysteine and the closing phenylalanine or tryptophan. D genes are given only for firm matches. Expanded clones are given a class, and other clones once, few, many or no size at all.

d_call: .; cdr3_length: 11; v_call: TRBV10-3; clone_size: .; j_call: TRBJ2-1; cdr3_aa: CATQQGHEQFF; cdr3_nt: TGTGCCACACAGCAGGGTCATGAGCAGTTCTTC
d_call: .; cdr3_length: 13; v_call: TRBV9; clone_size: .; j_call: TRBJ1-2; cdr3_aa: CASSVDPSDGYTF; cdr3_nt: TGTGCCAGCAGCGTAGATCCCTCCGACGGCTACACCTTC
d_call: .; cdr3_length: 16; v_call: TRBV7-2; clone_size: .; j_call: TRBJ2-1; cdr3_aa: CASGAGAAVSYNEQFF; cdr3_nt: TGTGCCAGCGGGGCCGGGGCGGCGGTCTCCTACAATGAGCAGTTCTTC
d_call: .; cdr3_length: 12; v_call: TRBV29-1; clone_size: few; j_call: TRBJ1-1; cdr3_aa: CSVEALGTNTFF; cdr3_nt: TGCAGCGTTGAAGCTCTCGGGACTAACACTTTCTTT
d_call: .; cdr3_length: 14; v_call: TRBV2; clone_size: .; j_call: TRBJ1-2; cdr3_aa: CASSELRTSGGYTF; cdr3_nt: TGTGCCAGCAGTGAGTTGAGGACATCGGGAGGCTACACCTTC
d_call: TRBD1; cdr3_length: 15; v_call: TRBV6-1; clone_size: .; j_call: TRBJ2-7; cdr3_aa: CASRMDRESSYEQYF; cdr3_nt: TGTGCCAGCAGGATGGACAGGGAAAGCTCCTACGAGCAGTACTTC
d_call: .; cdr3_length: 12; v_call: TRBV7-9; clone_size: .; j_call: TRBJ2-1; cdr3_aa: CASSRQGLRQFF; cdr3_nt: TGTGCCAGCAGCCGACAGGGACTGAGGCAGTTCTTC
d_call: TRBD1; cdr3_length: 16; v_call: TRBV5-1; clone_size: .; j_call: TRBJ1-4; cdr3_aa: CASSLNPGGGLEKLFF; cdr3_nt: TGCGCCAGCAGCTTGAACCCAGGGGGCGGACTTGAAAAACTGTTTTTT
d_call: .; cdr3_length: 14; v_call: TRBV6-6; clone_size: .; j_call: TRBJ2-5; cdr3_aa: CASSETRAQETQYF; cdr3_nt: TGTGCCAGCAGTGAGACAAGGGCCCAAGAGACCCAGTACTTC
d_call: .; cdr3_length: 14; v_call: TRBV7-7; clone_size: .; j_call: TRBJ1-1; cdr3_aa: CASSPDRLNTEAFF; cdr3_nt: TGTGCTAGCAGCCCTGACAGACTGAACACTGAAGCTTTCTTT
d_call: .; cdr3_length: 15; v_call: TRBV30; clone_size: .; j_call: TRBJ2-1; cdr3_aa: CAWSGPSSSYNEQFF; cdr3_nt: TGTGCCTGGAGTGGTCCTTCTAGCTCCTACAATGAGCAGTTCTTC
d_call: .; cdr3_length: 12; v_call: TRBV6-5; clone_size: .; j_call: TRBJ1-1; cdr3_aa: CASSPPKPEAFF; cdr3_nt: TGTGCCAGCAGCCCCCCGAAGCCTGAAGCTTTCTTT
d_call: TRBD1; cdr3_length: 15; v_call: TRBV5-4; clone_size: .; j_call: TRBJ1-1; cdr3_aa: CASSQTGLRDTEAFF; cdr3_nt: TGTGCCAGCAGTCAGACAGGGCTTAGGGACACTGAAGCTTTCTTT
d_call: .; cdr3_length: 15; v_call: TRBV5-6; clone_size: .; j_call: TRBJ1-1; cdr3_aa: CASSSTGGRNTEAFF; cdr3_nt: TGTGCCAGCAGCTCCACAGGCGGACGGAACACTGAAGCTTTCTTT
d_call: TRBD2; cdr3_length: 14; v_call: TRBV18; clone_size: .; j_call: TRBJ2-1; cdr3_aa: CASSPSGTYNEQFF; cdr3_nt: TGTGCCAGCTCACCTAGCGGGACATACAATGAGCAGTTCTTC
d_call: .; cdr3_length: 13; v_call: TRBV10-1; clone_size: .; j_call: TRBJ2-2; cdr3_aa: CASSTQGRGELFF; cdr3_nt: TGCGCCAGCAGCACTCAAGGTCGCGGGGAGCTGTTTTTT
d_call: .; cdr3_length: 15; v_call: TRBV29-1; clone_size: .; j_call: TRBJ1-5; cdr3_aa: CSVEDSGRGNQPQHF; cdr3_nt: TGCAGCGTTGAAGATTCAGGGCGGGGGAATCAGCCCCAGCATTTT
d_call: .; cdr3_length: 18; v_call: TRBV7-8; clone_size: few; j_call: TRBJ2-7; cdr3_aa: CASSRDPLPRLSSYEQYF; cdr3_nt: TGTGCCAGCAGCAGGGACCCTCTACCCCGATTGAGCTCCTACGAGCAGTACTTC
d_call: .; cdr3_length: 15; v_call: TRBV10-3; clone_size: few; j_call: TRBJ1-6; cdr3_aa: CAISEGQGNQSPLHF; cdr3_nt: TGTGCCATCAGTGAGGGGCAGGGAAATCAGTCACCCCTCCACTTT
d_call: TRBD2; cdr3_length: 15; v_call: TRBV7-9; clone_size: .; j_call: TRBJ2-1; cdr3_aa: CASRPTSGGSFEQFF; cdr3_nt: TGTGCCAGCAGACCTACTAGCGGGGGGTCCTTCGAGCAGTTCTTC
d_call: .; cdr3_length: 14; v_call: TRBV5-1; clone_size: few; j_call: TRBJ1-2; cdr3_aa: CASSLEPGFYGYTF; cdr3_nt: TGCGCCAGCAGCTTGGAACCCGGATTCTATGGCTACACCTTC
d_call: TRBD2; cdr3_length: 17; v_call: TRBV15; clone_size: .; j_call: TRBJ2-1; cdr3_aa: CATKTSGGIGSYNEQFF; cdr3_nt: TGTGCCACCAAGACTAGCGGGGGGATAGGTTCCTACAATGAGCAGTTCTTC
d_call: .; cdr3_length: 14; v_call: TRBV10-2; clone_size: .; j_call: TRBJ2-7; cdr3_aa: CATHGVSASYEQYF; cdr3_nt: TGCGCCACCCACGGGGTCAGTGCCTCCTACGAGCAGTACTTC
d_call: .; cdr3_length: 14; v_call: TRBV30; clone_size: .; j_call: TRBJ1-4; cdr3_aa: CAWSTFATNEKLFF; cdr3_nt: TGTGCCTGGAGTACATTTGCAACTAATGAAAAACTGTTTTTT
d_call: TRBD1; cdr3_length: 15; v_call: TRBV15; clone_size: once; j_call: TRBJ1-5; cdr3_aa: CATSSRQGYVQPQHF; cdr3_nt: TGTGCCACCAGCAGTCGACAGGGATACGTTCAGCCCCAGCATTTT
d_call: .; cdr3_length: 12; v_call: TRBV2; clone_size: few; j_call: TRBJ2-5; cdr3_aa: CASSEREETQYF; cdr3_nt: TGTGCCAGCAGTGAGAGGGAAGAGACCCAGTACTTC
d_call: .; cdr3_length: 16; v_call: TRBV7-2; clone_size: .; j_call: TRBJ2-3; cdr3_aa: CASSPGPAGGTDTQYF; cdr3_nt: TGTGCCAGCAGCCCAGGACCGGCCGGCGGCACAGATACGCAGTATTTT
d_call: .; cdr3_length: 14; v_call: TRBV29-1; clone_size: .; j_call: TRBJ2-2; cdr3_aa: CSVGLLSRTGELFF; cdr3_nt: TGCAGCGTAGGACTGCTTTCCCGAACCGGGGAGCTGTTTTTT
d_call: TRBD1; cdr3_length: 13; v_call: TRBV29-1; clone_size: few; j_call: TRBJ2-2; cdr3_aa: CSARTGNTGELFF; cdr3_nt: TGCAGCGCACGGACAGGGAACACCGGGGAGCTGTTTTTT
d_call: .; cdr3_length: 16; v_call: TRBV6-5; clone_size: .; j_call: TRBJ2-7; cdr3_aa: CASSYSRQTSSYEQYF; cdr3_nt: TGTGCCAGCAGTTACTCGAGACAAACCAGCTCCTACGAGCAGTACTTC
d_call: TRBD2; cdr3_length: 14; v_call: TRBV5-1; clone_size: .; j_call: TRBJ2-3; cdr3_aa: CASHRGGLTDTQYF; cdr3_nt: TGCGCCAGCCATCGCGGGGGGCTCACAGATACGCAGTATTTT
d_call: .; cdr3_length: 15; v_call: TRBV29-1; clone_size: .; j_call: TRBJ2-1; cdr3_aa: CSVVSGAEVWGEQFF; cdr3_nt: TGCAGCGTTGTGTCGGGGGCTGAGGTATGGGGTGAGCAGTTCTTC
d_call: TRBD1; cdr3_length: 17; v_call: TRBV9; clone_size: many; j_call: TRBJ1-1; cdr3_aa: CASSPRVGGGRGTEAFF; cdr3_nt: TGTGCCAGCAGCCCCCGAGTAGGGGGCGGGAGAGGCACTGAAGCTTTCTTT
d_call: .; cdr3_length: 14; v_call: TRBV6-1; clone_size: many; j_call: TRBJ2-7; cdr3_aa: CASSDKLVTYEQYF; cdr3_nt: TGTGCCAGCAGTGATAAACTGGTAACCTACGAGCAGTACTTC
d_call: .; cdr3_length: 15; v_call: TRBV7-8; clone_size: few; j_call: TRBJ2-2; cdr3_aa: CASSFGGAHTGELFF; cdr3_nt: TGTGCCAGCAGCTTTGGGGGGGCCCACACCGGGGAGCTGTTTTTT
d_call: .; cdr3_length: 11; v_call: TRBV29-1; clone_size: .; j_call: TRBJ2-1; cdr3_aa: CSVEVYNEQFF; cdr3_nt: TGCAGCGTTGAAGTATACAATGAGCAGTTCTTC
d_call: .; cdr3_length: 16; v_call: TRBV5-1; clone_size: few; j_call: TRBJ2-2; cdr3_aa: CASSLSRVQNTGELFF; cdr3_nt: TGCGCCAGCAGCTTGAGCAGGGTGCAGAACACCGGGGAGCTGTTTTTT
d_call: TRBD1; cdr3_length: 14; v_call: TRBV30; clone_size: .; j_call: TRBJ1-2; cdr3_aa: CAWSGGQGGVGYTF; cdr3_nt: TGTGCCTGGAGTGGGGGACAGGGCGGAGTGGGCTACACCTTC
d_call: .; cdr3_length: 11; v_call: TRBV29-1; clone_size: .; j_call: TRBJ1-1; cdr3_aa: CSVLGGTEAFF; cdr3_nt: TGCAGCGTTCTAGGGGGCACTGAAGCTTTCTTT
d_call: .; cdr3_length: 13; v_call: TRBV30; clone_size: .; j_call: TRBJ1-2; cdr3_aa: CAWRRLPGQGYTF; cdr3_nt: TGTGCCTGGAGGAGGTTGCCAGGGCAAGGCTACACCTTC
d_call: .; cdr3_length: 12; v_call: TRBV30; clone_size: .; j_call: TRBJ1-2; cdr3_aa: CAWSSLGRRYTF; cdr3_nt: TGTGCCTGGAGTTCCCTAGGGAGGCGCTACACCTTC
d_call: .; cdr3_length: 12; v_call: TRBV9; clone_size: few; j_call: TRBJ1-2; cdr3_aa: CASEELGKGYTF; cdr3_nt: TGTGCCAGCGAAGAGTTAGGAAAAGGCTACACCTTC
d_call: .; cdr3_length: 17; v_call: TRBV9; clone_size: .; j_call: TRBJ2-1; cdr3_aa: CASSVELHPGSYNEQFF; cdr3_nt: TGTGCCAGCAGCGTAGAATTGCACCCCGGCTCCTACAATGAGCAGTTCTTC
d_call: .; cdr3_length: 11; v_call: TRBV10-3; clone_size: .; j_call: TRBJ2-3; cdr3_aa: CAISTTDTQYF; cdr3_nt: TGTGCCATCAGTACGACAGATACGCAGTATTTT
d_call: .; cdr3_length: 13; v_call: TRBV7-2; clone_size: .; j_call: TRBJ2-3; cdr3_aa: CASTIGGLGTQYF; cdr3_nt: TGTGCCAGCACTATCGGCGGGTTAGGTACGCAGTATTTT
d_call: .; cdr3_length: 12; v_call: TRBV10-3; clone_size: .; j_call: TRBJ2-7; cdr3_aa: CAISGTAYEQYF; cdr3_nt: TGTGCCATCAGTGGCACAGCCTACGAGCAGTACTTC
d_call: TRBD2; cdr3_length: 11; v_call: TRBV20-1; clone_size: once; j_call: TRBJ2-5; cdr3_aa: CSARGGETQYF; cdr3_nt: TGCAGCGCTAGGGGAGGGGAGACCCAGTACTTC
d_call: .; cdr3_length: 11; v_call: TRBV18; clone_size: .; j_call: TRBJ1-2; cdr3_aa: CASSPREGYTF; cdr3_nt: TGTGCCAGCTCACCACGTGAAGGCTACACCTTC
d_call: .; cdr3_length: 13; v_call: TRBV5-1; clone_size: .; j_call: TRBJ1-6; cdr3_aa: CASSLGGDSPLHF; cdr3_nt: TGCGCCAGCAGCTTGGGCGGTGATTCACCCCTCCACTTT
d_call: .; cdr3_length: 12; v_call: TRBV30; clone_size: .; j_call: TRBJ1-5; cdr3_aa: CAWSPNNQPQHF; cdr3_nt: TGTGCCTGGAGTCCCAATAATCAGCCCCAGCATTTT
d_call: TRBD1; cdr3_length: 15; v_call: TRBV5-1; clone_size: once; j_call: TRBJ2-5; cdr3_aa: CASSLVTGAGETQYF; cdr3_nt: TGCGCCAGCAGCTTGGTTACAGGGGCCGGGGAGACCCAGTACTTC
d_call: .; cdr3_length: 13; v_call: TRBV18; clone_size: few; j_call: TRBJ2-5; cdr3_aa: CASSPASKVPQYF; cdr3_nt: TGTGCCAGCTCACCCGCCTCCAAGGTGCCCCAGTACTTC
d_call: .; cdr3_length: 11; v_call: TRBV25-1; clone_size: .; j_call: TRBJ2-3; cdr3_aa: CASSLTPPQYF; cdr3_nt: TGTGCCAGCAGCTTGACCCCCCCGCAGTATTTT